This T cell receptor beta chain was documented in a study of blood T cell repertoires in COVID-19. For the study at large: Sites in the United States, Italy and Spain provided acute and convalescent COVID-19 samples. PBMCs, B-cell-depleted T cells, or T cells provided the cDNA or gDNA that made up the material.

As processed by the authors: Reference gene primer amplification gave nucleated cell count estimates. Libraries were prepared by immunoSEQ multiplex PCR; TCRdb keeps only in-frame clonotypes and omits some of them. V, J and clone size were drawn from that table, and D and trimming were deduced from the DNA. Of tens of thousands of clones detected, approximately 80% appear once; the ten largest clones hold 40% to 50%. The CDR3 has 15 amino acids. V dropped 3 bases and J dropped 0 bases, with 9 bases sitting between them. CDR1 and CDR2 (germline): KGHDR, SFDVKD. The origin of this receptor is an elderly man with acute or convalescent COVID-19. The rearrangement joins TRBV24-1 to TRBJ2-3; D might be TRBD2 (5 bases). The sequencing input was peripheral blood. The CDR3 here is CATSDREYSTDTQYF. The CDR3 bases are TGTGCCACCAGTGATAGGGAGTATAGCACAGATACGCAGTATTTT.